This T cell receptor (beta chain) came from a study of CD8 T cells in ankylosing spondylitis. This CDR3 has 15 residues. V lost 0 bases and J lost 5; bases outside the gene matches: 6. Germline V CDR1 and CDR2: MGHDK, SYGVNS. TCRdb re-called the 5' RACE reads with MiXCR, one entry per CDR3 protein. Among hundreds of thousands of distinct CDR3 sequences listed, less than 9.5% were seen once. This clonotype was detected ten times or more. The source material was blood, either unsorted or a sorted T cell fraction (not recorded which). V usage is TRBV25-1 and J usage is TRBJ1-2, with 7 bases aligning to TRBD1. The receptor's source is a female donor with ankylosing spondylitis or in good health (not recorded which). The CDR3 protein is CASSEYLGGPYGYTF. The CDR3 region has the DNA TGTGCCAGCAGTGAATACCTAGGGGGCCCATATGGCTACACCTTC.